A selection of T cell receptor beta chains follows, all from one sample in a study of CXCR3-negative and CXCR3-positive naive CD8 T cells. TCRdb re-called the 5' RACE reads; every CDR3 protein appears as one record, without DNA. This sample contains around 96,000 distinct CDR3 sequences. Specimen: naive CXCR3- CD8+ T cells from blood. The origin of the receptors is a human donor in good health. Some clones in this sample may be carry-over from other donors' samples. Both conserved end residues are part of each CDR3. The order of the fields is V gene, J gene, CDR3 protein.

v_call: TRBV5-1; j_call: TRBJ2-1; cdr3_aa: CASSSPPDRGQFF
v_call: TRBV10-3; j_call: TRBJ1-1; cdr3_aa: CAISPRDRGRSTEAFF
v_call: TRBV23-1; j_call: TRBJ2-1; cdr3_aa: CASRLAGTYNEQFF
v_call: TRBV5-6; j_call: TRBJ1-1; cdr3_aa: CASSLSMMNTEAFF
v_call: TRBV2; j_call: TRBJ2-5; cdr3_aa: CASSEVAGGEAQYF
v_call: TRBV12-3/TRBV12-4; j_call: TRBJ2-7; cdr3_aa: CASSLIPGQGAHEQYF
v_call: TRBV19; j_call: TRBJ1-2; cdr3_aa: CASSILTAEVHGYTF
v_call: TRBV7-9; j_call: TRBJ1-2; cdr3_aa: CASSPPGVWANYGYTF
v_call: TRBV28; j_call: TRBJ1-1; cdr3_aa: CASSLSGAHEAFF
v_call: TRBV28; j_call: TRBJ2-7; cdr3_aa: CASSFGGTDEQYF
v_call: TRBV5-1; j_call: TRBJ2-1; cdr3_aa: CASSLAGAYSEQFF
v_call: TRBV6-2/TRBV6-3; j_call: TRBJ2-1; cdr3_aa: CASSIPPRDYNEQFF
v_call: TRBV29-1; j_call: TRBJ2-7; cdr3_aa: CSVELAYEQYF
v_call: TRBV27; j_call: TRBJ2-1; cdr3_aa: CASSPRTSGALYNEQFF
v_call: TRBV2; j_call: TRBJ2-3; cdr3_aa: CASRGPLTGGFDTQYF
v_call: TRBV29-1; j_call: TRBJ2-2; cdr3_aa: CSVRTVTGELFF
v_call: TRBV12-3/TRBV12-4; j_call: TRBJ1-3; cdr3_aa: CASSVVGAGNTIYF
v_call: TRBV20-1; j_call: TRBJ2-1; cdr3_aa: CSAKGLAGDYNEQFF
v_call: TRBV29-1; j_call: TRBJ2-1; cdr3_aa: CSVEDRRGMGNEQFF
v_call: TRBV20-1; j_call: TRBJ2-7; cdr3_aa: CSASRTISYEQYF
v_call: TRBV4-1; j_call: TRBJ2-7; cdr3_aa: CASSPDRGMYEQYF
v_call: TRBV5-1; j_call: TRBJ2-1; cdr3_aa: CASSLDTGAGGQFF
v_call: TRBV7-9; j_call: TRBJ1-1; cdr3_aa: CASSGGQENTEAFF
v_call: TRBV29-1; j_call: TRBJ2-1; cdr3_aa: CSVPGTGSPGQFF
v_call: TRBV20-1; j_call: TRBJ2-1; cdr3_aa: CSARDYPFVQFF
v_call: TRBV25-1; j_call: TRBJ1-1; cdr3_aa: CASSEGPGTEAFF
v_call: TRBV7-8; j_call: TRBJ2-2; cdr3_aa: CASSLAGTVNTGELFF
v_call: TRBV29-1; j_call: TRBJ2-4; cdr3_aa: CSVEQGGAKNIQYF
v_call: TRBV11-3; j_call: TRBJ2-3; cdr3_aa: CASSEGGITDTQYF
v_call: TRBV6-2/TRBV6-3; j_call: TRBJ2-2; cdr3_aa: CASSETGTGGSGELFF
v_call: TRBV7-9; j_call: TRBJ2-3; cdr3_aa: CASSGREEDTQYF
v_call: TRBV7-2; j_call: TRBJ2-7; cdr3_aa: CASSLNRAYEQYF
v_call: TRBV9; j_call: TRBJ2-7; cdr3_aa: CASSVEDGGAYEQYF
v_call: TRBV23-1; j_call: TRBJ2-2; cdr3_aa: CASSLPCGGGPPRELFF
v_call: TRBV29-1; j_call: TRBJ2-2; cdr3_aa: CSVEVRTTGELFF
v_call: TRBV7-2; j_call: TRBJ2-7; cdr3_aa: CASSHGTFSYEQYF
v_call: TRBV4-1; j_call: TRBJ2-7; cdr3_aa: CASSQEGAYEQYF
v_call: TRBV4-1; j_call: TRBJ2-1; cdr3_aa: CASSQTGTSGGSGEQFF
v_call: TRBV7-9; j_call: TRBJ2-5; cdr3_aa: CASSLGAGETQYF
v_call: TRBV7-9; j_call: TRBJ1-4; cdr3_aa: CASSLAGTDEKLFF
v_call: TRBV29-1; j_call: TRBJ2-7; cdr3_aa: CSVRRGDRGTYEQYF
v_call: TRBV13; j_call: TRBJ2-7; cdr3_aa: CASSSRTSGRYEQYF
v_call: TRBV10-3; j_call: TRBJ1-1; cdr3_aa: CAIREPQGVNTEAFF